This TCR beta chain was captured in a study of blood T cell repertoires in COVID-19. Study overall: Acute and convalescent COVID-19 specimens originated in the United States, Italy and Spain. PBMCs, B-cell-depleted T cells, or T cells were the source of the cDNA or gDNA that made up the material.

One Seattle source followed patients from active infection through their disease course. Original handling: Estimates of nucleated cell counts were drawn from the amplification of reference gene primers. Some clones are missing from TCRdb's copy, which holds only in-frame ones; the method was immunoSEQ multiplex PCR. D and trimming were read from the DNA, whereas the V and J calls and clone size are those reported in that table. The table has some 250,000 clones, roughly 76% seen once; the top ten hold 6% to 8%. The receptor was isolated from a woman over 75 with COVID-19, enrolled during active disease. Sequenced sample: peripheral blood.

The CDR3 sequence is CASSRSEWDHKGDEQFF. CDR3 DNA: TGTGCCAGCAGCCGGTCTGAATGGGACCATAAGGGGGATGAGCAGTTCTTC. This chain uses TRBV5-4 with TRBJ2-1, with D possibly TRBD1 on 6 matching bases. Trimming took 4 bases from V and 8 from J, leaving 25 bases between them. The CDR3 extends over 17 amino acids. Germline assignment: CDR1 SGHNT and CDR2 YYREEE (reference sequence).